This T cell receptor beta chain was sequenced for a study of cytomegalovirus exposure and HLA in healthy donors. Broader study findings: Across all donors, roughly uniform sequencing depth was an assumption of the presence/absence analyses. As a later analysis showed, a missense DCLRE1C variant was linked to trimming of TCR beta V- and J-genes.

The PCR made use of 60 Vbeta and 13 Jbeta primers. Assay used: immunoSEQ multiplex PCR; TCRdb lists only in-frame clones, some missing. The table records fewer than 120,000 clones, more than 65% of them present only once. Germline loops: CDR1 SGHRS, CDR2 YFSETQ. The CDR3 sequence is 16 residues long. V lost 4 bases and J lost 2, with 18 bases in between. This clone came up a few times. No antigen is known for it. The chain employs TRBV5-1 and TRBJ1-1, with a possible D match to TRBD1 (5 bases). The TCR was taken from a man in his thirties or forties in good health and CMV-seropositive. Material for sequencing was PBMCs. In DNA form, the CDR3 reads TGCGCCAGCAGCCCGCACAGGTCGGACGGAAACACTGAAGCTTTCTTT. Protein sequence: CASSPHRSDGNTEAFF.